This passage covers 30 T cell receptor beta chains from one sample sequenced in a study of CD8 T cells in ankylosing spondylitis. A single record per CDR3 protein comes from TCRdb applying MiXCR to the 5' RACE reads. The data show more than 500,000 distinct CDR3 sequences, about 5.7% seen once. These receptors' antigens are unknown. Study-level findings and limits: Blood from ankylosing spondylitis patients appeared to carry a characteristic roughly 8-variant TCR beta motif.

Sequenced: blood, either unsorted or a sorted T cell fraction (not recorded which). The receptor source for this set is a male donor with ankylosing spondylitis.

This clonotype was recorded many times. V usage is TRBV18 and J usage is TRBJ2-3; D perhaps matches TRBD1 (5 bases). This CDR3 is built from 14 residues. Trimming removed 3 bases from V and 0 bases from J, with 7 bases in between. Germline lookup yields CDR1 KGHSH and CDR2 LQKENI. The CDR3 coding sequence is TGTGCCAGCTCACCTCGACAGAGCACAGATACGCAGTATTTT. The encoded protein is CASSPRQSTDTQYF.

This clonotype was detected many times. This chain links TRBV29-1 with TRBJ2-3; D gene ambiguous. Trimming cost V 7 bases and J 4 bases, with 12 bases left between them. The CDR3 consists of 12 residues. Germline CDR1 reads SQVTM; CDR2 reads ANQGSEA. CDR3 sequence (DNA): TGCAGCGCCCGATACGGCCCAGATACGCAGTATTTT. Translated, it gives CSARYGPDTQYF.

With regard to this clonotype: A clone one base away is much larger, so this may be a read error. The V gene is TRBV20-1, the J gene TRBJ2-1; D is unclear. Germline CDR1 and CDR2: DFQATT and SNEGSKA (reference sequence). The CDR3 has 13 residues. V gave up 5 bases and J gave up 3 bases, with 11 bases separating them. Here the CDR3 DNA reads TGCAGTGCTTTGAATAGGGACTACAATGAGCAGTTCTTC. As protein: CSALNRDYNEQFF.

The table lists this clonotype with many counts. This chain links TRBV29-1 with TRBJ1-3; D gene uncertain. The CDR3 sequence is 13 residues long. The ends were cut back, 4 bases at V and 0 bases at J, with 7 bases in the middle. Per germline, CDR1 SQVTM and CDR2 ANQGSEA. CDR3 sequence reads: CSVVRASGNTIYF. For the CDR3, the DNA is TGCAGCGTTGTGAGGGCCTCTGGAAACACCATATATTTT.

In this sample, this clonotype turned up many times. The gene calls are TRBV20-1 and TRBJ1-5; possibly TRBD1 for D (6 bases). The CDR3 totals 15 residues. CDR1 and CDR2 (germline): DFQATT, SNEGSKA (reference sequence). The V end lost 1 base, the J end lost 3 bases, and 13 bases lay between the germline ends. The CDR3 DNA reads TGCAGTGCTAGAGGCCCCGGGACACTCAATCAGCCCCAGCATTTT. It translates to CSARGPGTLNQPQHF.

This clonotype has only a few counts. V usage is TRBV5-1 and J usage is TRBJ2-2, with TRBD2 matching 15 bases. The CDR3 consists of 18 residues. V lost 4 bases and J lost 10; bases outside the gene matches: 14. CDR1 and CDR2 (germline): SGHRS, YFSETQ. The CDR3: CASSPISPGLAGGSELFF. The CDR3, as DNA: TGCGCCAGCAGCCCAATTAGCCCGGGACTAGCGGGGGGCTCGGAGCTGTTTTTT. Full variable domain (rest looked up from reference TRBV5-1 and TRBJ2-2): KAGVTQTPRYLIKTRGQQVTLSCSPISGHRSVSWYQQTPGQGLQFLFEYFSETQRNKGNFPGRFSGRQFSNSRSEMNVSTLELGDSALYLCASSPISPGLAGGSELFFGEGSRLTVL.

V usage is TRBV5-1 and J usage is TRBJ2-3; a weak D match, TRBD2 (6 bases). This CDR3 region has 15 residues. The V gene's germline CDR1 is SGHRS and CDR2 YFSETQ. The V end lost 3 bases, the J end lost 1 base, and 12 bases lay between the germline ends. CDR3 in amino acids: CASSSSGAGTDTQYF. DNA of the CDR3: TGCGCCAGCAGCTCCTCGGGAGCGGGCACAGATACGCAGTATTTT.

This clonotype was seen repeatedly, ten times or more. The rearrangement links TRBV5-6 to TRBJ2-7, with D unclear. The CDR3 sequence is 14 residues long. CDR1 is SGHDT and CDR2 is YYEEEE in the germline V gene. The V end lost 6 bases, the J end lost 0 bases, and 13 bases lay between the germline ends. Here the CDR3 reads CASTDRGVSYEQYF. The CDR3 coding sequence is TGTGCCAGCACCGACCGAGGAGTCTCCTACGAGCAGTACTTC.

This clonotype was counted at least ten times. The rearrangement joins TRBV10-3 to TRBJ1-6; D gene unclear. Trimming removed 2 bases at V and 7 bases at J, with 9 bases between. The CDR3 spans 14 residues. Germline V CDR1 and CDR2: ENHRY, SYGVKD. CDR3 nucleotide sequence: TGTGCCATCAGTGAGGGAACCCTGAATTCACCCCTCCACTTT. As protein: CAISEGTLNSPLHF.

This clonotype showed up many times. The V gene is TRBV5-1, the J gene TRBJ2-5; 8 bases are shared with TRBD2. The length of the CDR3 is 13 residues. The J segment lost 5 bases and the V segment lost 4 bases, leaving 4 bases of the junction unmatched. Germline V gene lookup returns CDR1 SGHRS and CDR2 YFSETQ. In nucleotides, the CDR3 is TGCGCCAGCAGCGGTAGCGGGAAGGAGACCCAGTACTTC. It yields the protein CASSGSGKETQYF.

There are many counts of this clonotype. J is TRBJ1-5 and V is TRBV6-2 or TRBV6-3; weak D call: TRBD1 (5 bases). Germline CDR1 and CDR2: MNHEY and SVGEGT. V lost 5 bases and J lost 5, with 16 bases in between. CDR3 length: 15 residues. CDR3: CASSHRGTADQPQHF. DNA of the CDR3: TGTGCCAGCAGTCACCGAGGGACTGCGGATCAGCCCCAGCATTTT.

This clonotype was detected many times. The V call is TRBV20-1, the J call TRBJ1-5; a possible D gene is TRBD1 (5 bases). The CDR3 loop spans 14 amino acids. With 4 bases removed from V and 2 bases from J, the gap between germline ends came to 12 bases. Germline V lookup: CDR1 DFQATT, CDR2 SNEGSKA (reference sequence). The CDR3 loop reads CSATQGPGNQPQHF. CDR3 bases: TGCAGTGCTACGCAGGGACCGGGCAATCAGCCCCAGCATTTT.

This clonotype came up many times. The chain is built from TRBV28 and TRBJ2-1; D perhaps matches TRBD2 (5 bases). V shed 2 bases and J shed 9 bases, with 11 bases lying between them. CDR1 MDHEN and CDR2 SYDVKM come from the germline V gene. CDR3 length equals 13 residues. CDR3 in amino acids: CASSLQGSGEQFF. CDR3 nucleotide sequence: TGTGCCAGCAGTTTACAAGGGAGCGGTGAGCAGTTCTTC.

This clonotype has at least ten counts. Compared with germline, one end of the junction differs, possibly owing to a read error. This chain joins TRBV7-7 and TRBJ2-5; 9 bases match TRBD1. The CDR3 loop spans 15 amino acids. Germline assignment: CDR1 SSHAT and CDR2 FNYEAQ (reference sequence). The CDR3 reads CASSPGQGPRETQYF. In DNA form, the CDR3 reads TGTGCTAGCAGCCCCGGACAGGGGCCAAGGGAGACCCAGTACTTC.

This clonotype was recorded many times. The chain joins TRBV7-8 to TRBJ1-1; possible D gene TRBD1, 5 bases. The germline V gene encodes CDR1 SGHVS and CDR2 FQNEAQ. The CDR3 is 13 residues long. The V end was cut by 5 bases, the J end by 5 bases, with 12 bases between. In DNA, the CDR3 is TGTGCCAGCAGCGCAGAGGGGAGGACTGAAGCTTTCTTT. Translation gives CASSAEGRTEAFF.

This clonotype showed up many times. The rearrangement uses TRBV28 and TRBJ1-2, with a weak D call TRBD1 (6 bases). Germline CDR1 reads MDHEN; CDR2 reads SYDVKM. V lost 8 bases, J lost 10 bases, and 17 bases lay in between. The CDR3 sequence is 12 residues long. The chain's CDR3 is CASYTGLEDYTF. For the CDR3, the DNA is TGTGCCAGCTATACAGGGTTGGAAGACTACACCTTC.

This clonotype was seen repeatedly, ten times or more. This chain joins TRBV20-1 and TRBJ2-2; 7 positions agree with TRBD1. Losses at the gene ends were 0 bases for V and 6 bases for J; bases not matched to a gene: 7. Germline lookup yields CDR1 DFQATT and CDR2 SNEGSKA (reference sequence). CDR3 size: 15 residues. CDR3 loop: CSARDPGGRAGELFF. CDR3 sequence (DNA): TGCAGTGCTAGAGATCCAGGGGGACGGGCCGGGGAGCTGTTTTTT.

This clonotype has at least ten counts. This rearrangement joins TRBV4-3 to TRBJ2-1, with D tentatively TRBD2 (6 bases). With 4 bases removed from V and 3 bases from J, the gap between germline ends came to 10 bases. The V gene's germline CDR1 is LGHNA and CDR2 YSLEER. The CDR3 has 14 residues. The CDR3 loop is CASSPEGHYNEQFF. The CDR3 DNA is TGCGCCAGCAGCCCGGAGGGGCACTACAATGAGCAGTTCTTC.

DNA of the CDR3: TGTGCCAGCAGCACCCCAGGGGAGCGTACCCTCACCTACAATGAGCAGTTCTTC. Translation gives CASSTPGERTLTYNEQFF. This sequence joins TRBV21-1 and TRBJ2-1; the table's D call, TRBD1, has no DNA check behind it. TRBV21-1 is marked as a pseudogene. CDR3 length: 18 amino acids.

Ten or more counts support this clonotype. The chain has TRBV28 and TRBJ1-2, with 7 bases that match TRBD1. Germline-derived CDR1 and CDR2 are MDHEN and SYDVKM. V lost 6 bases to trimming and J lost 4 bases; unmatched junction nucleotides: 8. The CDR3 covers 14 residues. The CDR3 nucleotides read TGTGCCAGCAGCCTCTGGCAGGGGGGCTATGGCTACACCTTC. Amino acids: CASSLWQGGYGYTF.

The chain uses TRBV6-2 or TRBV6-3 and TRBJ1-2; a possible D gene is TRBD1 (5 bases). CDR1 MNHEY and CDR2 SVGEGT come from the germline V gene. The length of the CDR3 is 13 residues. Trimming removed 11 bases from V and 7 bases from J, with 20 bases in between. As DNA, the CDR3 is TGTGCCTTGGCGGCGGCAGGGAGAAGTGGCTACACCTTC. Its translation is CALAAAGRSGYTF.

In its sample, this clonotype was seen many times. The genes are TRBV5-5 and TRBJ1-2, with 7 bases identical to TRBD1. The CDR3 length is 15 residues. Germline loops: CDR1 SGHKS, CDR2 YYEKEE (reference sequence). The J segment lost 1 base and the V segment lost 0 bases, leaving 3 bases of the junction unmatched. DNA for the CDR3: TGTGCCAGCAGCTTGGGACAGGGCTTTAACTATGGCTACACCTTC. This gives the protein CASSLGQGFNYGYTF.

About this clonotype itself: Given a much more abundant clone one base away, this may be a read error. This sequence joins TRBV6-2 or TRBV6-3 and TRBJ2-7, with TRBD2 identical over 10 bases. V lost 6 bases, J lost 2 bases, and 4 bases stayed unmatched. CDR3 length equals 14 residues. In germline, CDR1 is MNHEY, CDR2 SVGEGT. CDR3 loop: CASSQTSGTYEQYF. The CDR3 DNA sequence: TGTGCCAGCAGCCAAACTAGCGGGACCTACGAGCAGTACTTC.

This clonotype has at least ten counts. V gene TRBV7-9 combines with J gene TRBJ2-5; weak D call: TRBD2 (5 bases). Germline loops: CDR1 SEHNR, CDR2 FQNEAQ (reference sequence). Trimming cost V 4 bases and J 1 base, with 10 bases left between them. The CDR3 consists of 14 residues. In DNA, the CDR3 is TGTGCCAGCAGCTCAGGACTGTTCCAAGAGACCCAGTACTTC. Its translation: CASSSGLFQETQYF.

This clonotype was observed many times. The rearrangement uses TRBV6-2 or TRBV6-3 and TRBJ2-1; D gene uncertain. The CDR3 sequence is 14 residues long. Germline CDR1 is MNHEY and CDR2 is SVGEGT. Trimming took off 0 bases at V and 5 bases at J, with 8 bases between the two ends. In DNA form, the CDR3 reads TGTGCCAGCAGTTACTCAACTCAGGACAATGAGCAGTTCTTC. Amino acids: CASSYSTQDNEQFF.

This clonotype was observed many times. The chain couples TRBV20-1 to TRBJ1-1; no clear D. The CDR3 sequence is 14 residues long. Per the germline V gene, CDR1 is DFQATT and CDR2 is SNEGSKA (reference sequence). V lost 8 bases, J lost 0 bases, and 16 bases lay in between. DNA for the CDR3: TGCAGTCCCCGACGGCAGCTTATGAACACTGAAGCTTTCTTT. Encoded protein: CSPRRQLMNTEAFF.

This clonotype was seen at least ten times. The rearrangement joins TRBV5-1 to TRBJ2-3, with TRBD2 identical over 9 bases. The V gene's germline CDR1 is SGHRS and CDR2 YFSETQ. The CDR3 covers 14 residues. The J segment lost 6 bases and the V segment lost 4 bases, leaving 6 bases of the junction unmatched. DNA of the CDR3: TGCGCCAGCAGCCAAGCGGGAGGTGGGGATACGCAGTATTTT. Translation gives CASSQAGGGDTQYF.

This clonotype was recorded at least ten times. V is TRBV24-1 and J is TRBJ2-1; TRBD2 matches at 7 bases. This CDR3 is built from 14 residues. Germline CDR1 and CDR2: KGHDR and SFDVKD. V lost 4 bases, J lost 5 bases, and 4 bases stayed unmatched. DNA of the CDR3: TGTGCCACCAGTGAGACCGGGGGGAACAATGAGCAGTTCTTC. Translated, it gives CATSETGGNNEQFF.

This clonotype was seen ten or more times. The chain couples TRBV5-1 to TRBJ1-6; D call uncertain. Trimming removed 0 bases at V and 10 bases at J, with 11 bases between. The CDR3 has 14 amino acids. Germline-derived CDR1 and CDR2 are SGHRS and YFSETQ. CDR3 bases: TGCGCCAGCAGCTTGGACAGTTCGAACTCACCCCTCCACTTT. As protein: CASSLDSSNSPLHF. Together with reference TRBV5-1 and TRBJ1-6, the CDR3 gives the full variable domain: KAGVTQTPRYLIKTRGQQVTLSCSPISGHRSVSWYQQTPGQGLQFLFEYFSETQRNKGNFPGRFSGRQFSNSRSEMNVSTLELGDSALYLCASSLDSSNSPLHFGNGTRLTVT.

This clonotype was counted only a few times. The chain employs TRBV6-2 or TRBV6-3 and TRBJ2-7, with 12 bases identical to TRBD2. CDR1 and CDR2 (germline): MNHEY, SVGEGT. CDR3 size: 23 residues. J gave up 0 bases and V 1 base, and 22 bases lay outside the gene matches. The CDR3 nucleotides are TGTGCCAGCAGTTACTTTTTCGACAGGTTTAGGACTAGCGGGGAAAGAATCTCCTACGAGCAGTACTTC. It yields the protein CASSYFFDRFRTSGERISYEQYF.